These 26 T cell receptor beta chains were sequenced from one sample in a study of cytomegalovirus exposure and HLA in healthy donors. Primers included in the PCR were 60 Vbeta and 13 Jbeta primers. Profiling relied on immunoSEQ multiplex PCR, and the TCRdb table lists in-frame clones only, not all of them. The table has 150,000 to 200,000 clones, over 70% seen once. Sequencing used PBMCs. The receptors here all came from a woman aged 30 to 39 in good health and CMV-seropositive.

This clone was seen a handful of times. The genes are TRBV2 and TRBJ2-2, with TRBD2 identical over 14 bases. V shed 6 bases and J 4 bases; nucleotides not matched to a gene: 4. Germline V gives CDR1 SNHLY, CDR2 FYNNEI. CDR3 length: 16 residues. CDR3 loop: CASRPGTSGGTGELFF. In DNA form, the CDR3 reads TGTGCCAGCAGGCCCGGGACTAGCGGGGGCACCGGGGAGCTGTTTTTT.

The chain recombines TRBV5-1 with TRBJ1-5, with TRBD1 matching 10 bases. This CDR3 region has 14 residues. J lost 5 bases, V lost 10 bases, and 9 bases had no gene match. In germline, CDR1 is SGHRS, CDR2 YFSETQ. The CDR3 loop reads CASALGQGDQPQHF. The DNA for the CDR3 is TGCGCCTCCGCGCTAGGACAGGGGGATCAGCCCCAGCATTTT.

This chain connects TRBV14 to TRBJ1-1; D is unresolved. The CDR3 runs 12 residues. Germline V gene data show CDR1 as SGHDN and CDR2 as FVKESK. Trimming took 1 base from V and 9 from J, leaving 9 bases between them. Written as DNA, the CDR3 is TGTGCCAGCAGCCAAGGAGGCCGCCAAGCTTTCTTT. Translation gives CASSQGGRQAFF.

The rearrangement uses TRBV13 and TRBJ2-1; 8 bases line up with TRBD2. The length of the CDR3 is 15 residues. CDR1 is PRHDT, CDR2 FYEKMQ, per germline (reference sequence). J lost 7 bases, V lost 1 base, and 6 bases had no gene match. DNA for the CDR3: TGTGCCAGCAGCTTAGCGGGACTAGGACCTAATGAGCAGTTCTTC. As protein: CASSLAGLGPNEQFF.

This clone was detected a few times. Other DNA sequences in the same sample also yield this CDR3. V gene TRBV5-1 combines with J gene TRBJ2-3; 11 nucleotides align to TRBD2. Germline V CDR1 and CDR2: SGHRS, YFSETQ. The CDR3 extends over 19 amino acids. After removal of 0 bases from V and 1 base from J, the junction contained 10 bases not matched to a gene. CDR3 loop: CASSLVGLAEGGGTDTQYF. In DNA form, the CDR3 reads TGCGCCAGCAGCTTGGTGGGACTAGCGGAAGGGGGGGGCACAGATACGCAGTATTTT.

This clone was observed a handful of times. The rearrangement uses TRBV2 and TRBJ2-1, with 9 bases matching TRBD2. The CDR3 is 15 amino acids. V lost 2 bases and J lost 9; bases outside the gene matches: 8. In germline, CDR1 is SNHLY, CDR2 FYNNEI. CDR3 protein: CASSESNSGSSEQFF. For the CDR3, the DNA is TGTGCCAGCAGTGAAAGTAATAGCGGGAGTTCTGAGCAGTTCTTC. Filled out from reference TRBV2 and TRBJ2-1, the complete variable domain reads EPEVTQTPSHQVTQMGQEVILRCVPISNHLYFYWYRQILGQKVEFLVSFYNNEISEKSEIFDDQFSVERPDGSNFTLKIRSTKLEDSAMYFCASSESNSGSSEQFFGPGTRLTVL.

The CDR3 reads CASSLTTGSSYNEQFF. CDR3 nucleotides: TGTGCCAGCAGCTTAACCACAGGGAGCTCCTACAATGAGCAGTTCTTC. The V call is TRBV11-2, the J call TRBJ2-1, with D tentatively TRBD1 (6 bases). Trimming left V 2 bases short and J 0 bases short, with 11 bases between. The CDR3 extends over 16 amino acids. The germline V gene encodes CDR1 SGHAT and CDR2 FQNNGV.

The table lists this clone with a few counts. V gene TRBV5-1 combines with J gene TRBJ2-2; 10 bases are shared with TRBD2. This CDR3 is 18 amino acids long. The V gene end was trimmed by 4 bases and the J gene end by 0 bases; junction bases not matched to a gene: 9. Germline V CDR1 and CDR2: SGHRS, YFSETQ. The CDR3 is CASSGRGAGGPNTGELFF. In DNA form, the CDR3 reads TGCGCCAGCAGCGGGCGGGGAGCGGGAGGGCCGAACACCGGGGAGCTGTTTTTT.

The chain carries TRBV30 and TRBJ2-7, with a tentative D call TRBD1 (5 bases). The CDR3 covers 12 residues. In germline, CDR1 is GTSNPN, CDR2 SVGIG (reference sequence). V lost 5 bases, J lost 3 bases, and 11 bases lay in between. The CDR3, as DNA: TGTGCCTGGCAGACAGATAACTACGAGCAGTACTTC. Amino acid sequence: CAWQTDNYEQYF.

J is TRBJ2-7 and V is TRBV11-3; D is possibly TRBD1 (6 bases). Germline CDR1 is SGHNT and CDR2 is YENEEA. The germline V and J ends were trimmed by 1 base and 5 bases, with 12 bases remaining between them. The CDR3 is made up of 14 amino acids. The CDR3 loop reads CASSLGQGSHEQYF. CDR3 in DNA: TGTGCCAGCAGCTTAGGCCAGGGGTCCCACGAGCAGTACTTC.

V is TRBV2 and J is TRBJ1-1; 8 nucleotides agree with TRBD1. This CDR3 comprises 18 residues. Germline lookup yields CDR1 SNHLY and CDR2 FYNNEI. With V trimmed by 1 base and J by 7 bases, 17 bases remained unmatched. The CDR3 region is CASSEGGRGLYIKSEAFF. The DNA for the CDR3 is TGTGCCAGCAGTGAAGGGGGCAGGGGGCTATATATTAAAAGTGAAGCTTTCTTT.

The chain carries TRBV4-1 and TRBJ1-3; D gene unclear. The CDR3 spans 17 residues. CDR1 MGHRA and CDR2 YSYEKL come from the germline V gene. Deletions cut 4 bases from V and 0 bases from J, with 16 bases between. The CDR3 DNA follows: TGCGCCAGCAGCCGAAGCGGGTGGTCTGACTCTGGAAACACCATATATTTT. This gives the protein CASSRSGWSDSGNTIYF.

V gene TRBV9 combines with J gene TRBJ2-2; no definite D call. CDR1 is SGDLS, CDR2 YYNGEE, per germline. The CDR3 length is 16 residues. Trimming took 0 bases from V and 5 from J, leaving 14 bases between them. The CDR3: CASSVEGQAQTGELFF. The CDR3 bases are TGTGCCAGCAGCGTAGAAGGCCAGGCCCAGACCGGGGAGCTGTTTTTT.

This chain connects TRBV29-1 to TRBJ2-3; 9 positions agree with TRBD1. Per the germline V gene, CDR1 is SQVTM and CDR2 is ANQGSEA. The length of the CDR3 is 15 residues. V lost 3 bases and J lost 3; bases outside the gene matches: 7. DNA of the CDR3: TGCAGCGTTGAGGTCGGCGGACAGGGGACAGATACGCAGTATTTT. This translates into CSVEVGGQGTDTQYF.

The chain recombines TRBV13 with TRBJ2-1; D may match TRBD1 or TRBD2 (5 bases each). CDR1 is PRHDT, CDR2 FYEKMQ, per germline (reference sequence). V was trimmed by 5 bases and J by 6 bases, leaving 17 bases between them. The CDR3 contains 15 residues. The CDR3 is CASSLALGVINEQFF. CDR3 in DNA: TGTGCCAGCAGCCTAGCCCTAGGGGTTATCAATGAGCAGTTCTTC.

V usage is TRBV5-1 and J usage is TRBJ1-4, with D perhaps TRBD1 (6 bases). The CDR3 consists of 15 residues. Trimming left V 2 bases short and J 2 bases short, with 10 bases between. Per the germline V gene, CDR1 is SGHRS and CDR2 is YFSETQ. The CDR3 bases are TGCGCCAGCAGCTTTAACAGGGCGACTAATGAAAAACTGTTTTTT. It encodes CASSFNRATNEKLFF.

The chain recombines TRBV7-8 with TRBJ2-2; TRBD2 aligns across 8 bases. Germline V CDR1 and CDR2: SGHVS, FQNEAQ. V lost 5 bases and J lost 5; bases outside the gene matches: 7. CDR3 length equals 15 residues. CDR3 sequence: CASSGSGKRTGELFF. CDR3 bases: TGTGCCAGCAGCGGTAGCGGGAAGAGGACCGGGGAGCTGTTTTTT.

The chain has TRBV10-3 and TRBJ2-2; 9 nucleotides align to TRBD1. The V and J ends lost 6 bases and 6 bases, in that order; junction bases with no gene match: 17. The germline V gene has CDR1 ENHRY and CDR2 SYGVKD. CDR3 length: 18 amino acids. The CDR3 reads CAISEDLGGQGSPGELFF. Here the CDR3 DNA reads TGTGCCATCAGCGAAGACCTAGGGGGACAGGGTTCCCCCGGGGAGCTGTTTTTT.

The rearrangement joins TRBV9 to TRBJ1-4; 9 bases line up with TRBD1. With V trimmed by 3 bases and J by 8 bases, 5 bases remained unmatched. CDR3 size: 14 residues. Per germline, CDR1 SGDLS and CDR2 YYNGEE. The CDR3 DNA is TGTGCCAGCAGCGAGCGGACAGGGGAGGAAAAACTGTTTTTT. Its translation is CASSERTGEEKLFF.

The chain is built from TRBV7-2 and TRBJ2-5; D is unclear. Germline loops: CDR1 SGHTA, CDR2 FQGNSA. V lost 1 base to trimming and J lost 2 bases, with 5 bases between them. The CDR3 totals 13 residues. CDR3 sequence: CASSLGRQETQYF. The CDR3 DNA follows: TGTGCCAGCAGCTTAGGCAGGCAAGAGACCCAGTACTTC.

The chain recombines TRBV16 with TRBJ1-1; D unclear. The CDR3 has 13 amino acids. Germline CDR1 is KGHSY and CDR2 is FQNENV. Between the trimmed V and J ends, which lost 6 bases and 2 bases, there was a span of 10 bases. The CDR3 DNA reads TGTGCCAGCAGTTTCGACACAAACACTGAAGCTTTCTTT. It specifies CASSFDTNTEAFF.

The rearrangement uses TRBV6-5 and TRBJ1-6, with D possibly TRBD1 on 6 matching bases. The CDR3 has 15 residues. V lost 11 bases and J lost 5, with 19 bases in between. Germline V gene data show CDR1 as MNHEY and CDR2 as SVGAGI. This chain's CDR3 is CAARVGALHNSPLHF. The CDR3 DNA reads TGTGCCGCCCGGGTGGGGGCCTTACATAATTCACCCCTCCACTTT.

This chain connects TRBV30 to TRBJ2-3, with 7 bases aligning to TRBD1. This CDR3 comprises 14 residues. With 0 bases clipped from V and 5 bases from J, the junction kept 5 bases outside the gene matches. CDR1 is GTSNPN and CDR2 is SVGIG in the germline V gene (reference sequence). This chain's CDR3 is CAWSVGQVGDTQYF. For the CDR3, the DNA is TGTGCCTGGAGTGTAGGACAGGTCGGAGATACGCAGTATTTT. The entire variable domain, with the rest obtained from reference TRBV30 and TRBJ2-3, is as follows: SQTIHQWPATLVQPVGSPLSLECTVEGTSNPNLYWYRQAAGRGLQLLFYSVGIGQISSEVPQNLSASRPQDRQFILSSKKLLLSDSGFYLCAWSVGQVGDTQYFGPGTRLTVL.

V usage is TRBV4-3 and J usage is TRBJ2-7; weak D call: TRBD1 (5 bases). The CDR3 is made up of 15 amino acids. Trimming removed 1 base at V and 7 bases at J, with 17 bases between. Germline lookup yields CDR1 LGHNA and CDR2 YSLEER. CDR3: CASSQVGAQGREQYF. The CDR3 DNA sequence: TGCGCCAGCAGCCAAGTTGGGGCGCAGGGTAGGGAGCAGTACTTC.

The chain links TRBV9 to TRBJ1-1; 7 bases fit TRBD1. The CDR3 has 13 residues. Per the germline V gene, CDR1 is SGDLS and CDR2 is YYNGEE. With 5 bases clipped from V and 6 bases from J, the junction kept 7 bases outside the gene matches. CDR3: CASRAGDRAEAFF. The CDR3, as DNA: TGTGCCAGCAGGGCAGGAGACAGGGCTGAAGCTTTCTTT. The entire variable domain, with the rest obtained from reference TRBV9 and TRBJ1-1, is as follows: DSGVTQTPKHLITATGQRVTLRCSPRSGDLSVYWYQQSLDQGLQFLIQYYNGEERAKGNILERFSAQQFPDLHSELNLSSLELGDSALYFCASRAGDRAEAFFGQGTRLTVV.

This chain connects TRBV18 to TRBJ1-2; D remains unclear. Germline V CDR1 and CDR2: KGHSH, LQKENI. The CDR3 has 15 residues. Between the trimmed V and J ends, which lost 3 bases and 3 bases, there was a span of 14 bases. CDR3 residues: CASSPFGEGDYGYTF. CDR3 nucleotide sequence: TGTGCCAGCTCACCCTTCGGGGAGGGCGACTATGGCTACACCTTC.